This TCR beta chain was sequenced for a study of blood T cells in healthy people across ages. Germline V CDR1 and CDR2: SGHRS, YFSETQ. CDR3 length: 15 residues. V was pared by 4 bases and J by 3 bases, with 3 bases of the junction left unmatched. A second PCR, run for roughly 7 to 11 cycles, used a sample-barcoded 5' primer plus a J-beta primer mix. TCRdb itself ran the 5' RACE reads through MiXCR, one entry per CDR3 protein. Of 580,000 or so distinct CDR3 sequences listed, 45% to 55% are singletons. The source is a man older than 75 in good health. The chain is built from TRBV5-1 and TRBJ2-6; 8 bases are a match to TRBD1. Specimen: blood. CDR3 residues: CASSATGVGANVLTF. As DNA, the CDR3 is TGCGCCAGCAGCGCGACAGGGGTTGGGGCCAACGTCCTGACTTTC.